The rows below give T cell receptor beta chains drawn from one sample of a study of blood T cell repertoires in COVID-19. Using immunoSEQ multiplex PCR, the repertoire was profiled, and TCRdb retains in-frame clones only, with some absent. The sample carries some 300,000 clones, about 90% recorded once. The sequenced sample consisted of PBMCs or T cells enriched from blood (not recorded which). Every receptor here comes from a woman aged 18-29 years with acute COVID-19. Each CDR3 is given with its conserved first and last residue. The order of the fields is CDR3 DNA, CDR3 protein, clone size, J gene, V gene, D gene, CDR3 length. The D gene is left open where the match is weak. Expanded clones get a size class; other rows say once, few or many, or leave the size out.

TGTGCCAGCAGCTTAAGCGGGACTAGCGGCGAGCAGTACTTC,CASSLSGTSGEQYF,-,TRBJ2-7,TRBV7-2,TRBD2,14
TGTGCCAGCAGTAGACAGGGGTGGGGTTCTGGAAACACCATATATTTT,CASSRQGWGSGNTIYF,-,TRBJ1-3,TRBV2,TRBD1,16
TGTGCCGTAAAGCGGGACTCCTACGAGCAGTACTTC,CAVKRDSYEQYF,-,TRBJ2-7,TRBV10-3,TRBD2,12
TGTGCCAGCTCACCCCTAGCCAAAAACATTCAGTACTTC,CASSPLAKNIQYF,-,TRBJ2-4,TRBV18,-,13
TGTGCCAGCAGTAGTGGGCAGGGGGATCAGCCCCAGCATTTT,CASSSGQGDQPQHF,-,TRBJ1-5,TRBV27,TRBD1,14
TGCGCCAGCAGCCTCCTCGGGGGGGGAGGGGAAAAACTGTTTTTT,CASSLLGGGGEKLFF,-,TRBJ1-4,TRBV4-1,-,15
TGTGCCAGCCGAGGACAGGTGAATTCACCCCTCCACTTT,CASRGQVNSPLHF,-,TRBJ1-6,TRBV28,TRBD1,13
TGTGCCAGCTCACTTAGAAACAATGAGCAGTTCTTC,CASSLRNNEQFF,-,TRBJ2-1,TRBV18,-,12
TGTGCCAGTGGGTTGGACAGGGAGGACTATGGCTACACCTTC,CASGLDREDYGYTF,few,TRBJ1-2,TRBV28,TRBD1,14
TGTGCTAGTGGTTTGGGGGACAGGGGTCAATATAGGACCCAGTACTTC,CASGLGDRGQYRTQYF,-,TRBJ2-5,TRBV12-5,TRBD1,16
TGTGCCAGCAGTTTATGGTGGACAGGGGGCCTGGACTATGGCTACACCTTC,CASSLWWTGGLDYGYTF,-,TRBJ1-2,TRBV27,TRBD1,17
TGTGCCAGCAGTTTATATAGCGGGAGACTCGAGCCCCAGTTCTTC,CASSLYSGRLEPQFF,few,TRBJ2-1,TRBV28,TRBD2,15
TGTGCCAGCAGTCCCCTCGGAACAGGGGCCCACTCTGGAAACACCATATATTTT,CASSPLGTGAHSGNTIYF,-,TRBJ1-3,TRBV7-9,TRBD1,18
TGTGCCAGCAGCTTAGGGGCGGGAGGGCCGGAGGCCGAGCAGTACTTC,CASSLGAGGPEAEQYF,-,TRBJ2-7,TRBV7-9,TRBD2,16
TGCGCCACCAGGGGCGGACAGGGAGGACCCCTCCACTTT,CATRGGQGGPLHF,-,TRBJ1-6,TRBV5-1,TRBD1,13
TGTGCCAGCAGCCCTGAGGGGGGGTGGAACACTGAAGCTTTCTTT,CASSPEGGWNTEAFF,-,TRBJ1-1,TRBV3-1/TRBV3-2,-,15
TGTGCCAGCAGCTTGGGCCCCCGGGACAGGGGGCAAAAACTGTTTTTT,CASSLGPRDRGQKLFF,-,TRBJ1-4,TRBV7-9,TRBD1,16
TGTGCCAGCAGTTTATACCAAACGGGACTTCTAGCCAAAAACATTCAGTACTTC,CASSLYQTGLLAKNIQYF,-,TRBJ2-4,TRBV28,-,18
TGCGCCAGCAGCTTAAGGGCGGAGGGGGGCTACACCTTC,CASSLRAEGGYTF,few,TRBJ1-2,TRBV5-1,-,13
TGTGCCAGCAGTGATCGGACTTGGGGACTTGGGGGGGCAGACCACTCTGGAAACACCATATATTTT,CASSDRTWGLGGADHSGNTIYF,-,TRBJ1-3,TRBV28,-,22
TGTGCCAGCAGCCGGACAAACCAAGAGACCCAGTACTTC,CASSRTNQETQYF,-,TRBJ2-5,TRBV3-1/TRBV3-2,-,13
TGTGCCAGCAGTCCCTCCTATGGCTACACCTTC,CASSPSYGYTF,-,TRBJ1-2,TRBV28,-,11
TGTGCCAGCAGCGAAGGCGGGGGCTCCTACAATGAGCAGTTCTTC,CASSEGGGSYNEQFF,-,TRBJ2-1,TRBV9,TRBD2,15
TGTGCCAGTAGAATGGTAGGGACAGACTCTGGCGAGCAGTACTTC,CASRMVGTDSGEQYF,once,TRBJ2-7,TRBV19,TRBD1,15
TGTGCCAGCAGCCAGGACAGGACGTACCAAGAGACCCAGTACTTC,CASSQDRTYQETQYF,-,TRBJ2-5,TRBV3-1/TRBV3-2,TRBD1,15
TGTGCCAGCAGTTCGGGACTAGCGGGAGATTATTACGAGCAGTACTTC,CASSSGLAGDYYEQYF,-,TRBJ2-7,TRBV27,TRBD2,16